This record concerns one T cell receptor beta chain sequence. The antigen is unknown. The CDR3 contains 16 residues. Germline CDR1 and CDR2: KGHSH and LQKENI. Deletions cut 6 bases from V and 4 bases from J, with 21 bases between. TCRdb itself ran the 5' RACE reads through MiXCR, one entry per CDR3 protein. The sample holds about 240,000 distinct CDR3 sequences, around 7.8% seen once. This sample was taken from a study of CD8 T cells in ankylosing spondylitis. Whole-study findings and limits: Within matched ankylosing spondylitis synovial fluid, disease-linked clones were reportedly significantly enriched. Roughly eight highly homologous variants made up a TCR beta motif, and this motif appeared characteristic of ankylosing spondylitis blood.

Sequencing was performed on blood, either unsorted or a sorted T cell fraction (not recorded which). This receptor was identified in a male donor with ankylosing spondylitis or in good health (not recorded which). V gene TRBV18 combines with J gene TRBJ1-1; maybe TRBD1 (5 bases). The CDR3 coding sequence is TGTGCCAGCTCCCGCAACAAAGGGGCCTACCCCACTGAAGCTTTCTTT. It specifies CASSRNKGAYPTEAFF. Variable domain in full (rest from reference TRBV18 and TRBJ1-1): NAGVMQNPRHLVRRRGQEARLRCSPMKGHSHVYWYRQLPEEGLKFMVYLQKENIIDESGMPKERFSAEFPKEGPSILRIQQVVRGDSAAYFCASSRNKGAYPTEAFFGQGTRLTVV.